This T cell receptor (beta chain) was identified in a study of T cells after yellow fever vaccination. Study-level information: Fractions containing few cells were prepared with SMART-Seq v4 Ultra Low Input. Study-wide findings and caveats: Of the clonotypes, a small share occurred in both CD4 and CD8 compartments. At day 0, almost all vaccine-responding clonotypes escaped detection in the sorted memory subsets. Post-booster repertoires again held most primary-vaccination clones (roughly 95% CD4, about 90% CD8).

Germline V gene sequence: CDR1 DFQATT, CDR2 SNEGSKA (reference sequence). The CDR3 length is 14 residues. V was trimmed by 6 bases and J by 11 bases, leaving 23 bases between them. This clonotype was recorded at least ten times. MiXCR, applied by TCRdb to the 5' RACE reads, yields one record per CDR3 protein. Of around 50,000 distinct CDR3 sequences listed, more than 6% were seen once; the top ten hold 10%. This material consisted of PBMCs, either bulk or a sorted T-cell subset (CD4+, CD8+, memory, or dextramer-sorted; not recorded which), taken 45 days after the yellow fever booster vaccination. V is TRBV20-1 and J is TRBJ2-1, with D hard to call. The receptor comes from a man aged 25-45 years who received the YFV17D yellow fever vaccine. DNA for the CDR3: TGCAGTGCAACCCAATCTAGTGGGAAGCTCAAGCAGTTCTTC. Its protein product is CSATQSSGKLKQFF.